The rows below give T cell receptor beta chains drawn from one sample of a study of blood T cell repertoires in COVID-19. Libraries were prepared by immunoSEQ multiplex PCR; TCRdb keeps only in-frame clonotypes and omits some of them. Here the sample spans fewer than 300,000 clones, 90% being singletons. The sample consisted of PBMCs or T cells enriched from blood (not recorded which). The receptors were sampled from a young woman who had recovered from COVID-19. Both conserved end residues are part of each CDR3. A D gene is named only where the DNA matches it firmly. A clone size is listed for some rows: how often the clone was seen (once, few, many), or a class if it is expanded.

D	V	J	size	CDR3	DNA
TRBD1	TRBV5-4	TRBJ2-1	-	CASSPGTGSHEQFF	TGTGCCAGCAGTCCCGGGACAGGGAGCCATGAGCAGTTCTTC
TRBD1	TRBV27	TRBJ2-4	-	CASSLGQGDKNIQYF	TGTGCCAGCAGTTTGGGACAGGGGGATAAAAACATTCAGTACTTC
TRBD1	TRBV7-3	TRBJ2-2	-	CASSLGQGRTGELFF	TGTGCCAGCAGCTTGGGACAGGGACGCACCGGGGAGCTGTTTTTT
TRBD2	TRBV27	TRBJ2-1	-	CASTQGGLAGGSAYNEQFF	TGTGCCAGCACCCAGGGGGGTCTAGCGGGAGGGTCTGCGTACAATGAGCAGTTCTTC
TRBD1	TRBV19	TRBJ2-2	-	CASSIPGLVGQGATGELFF	TGTGCCAGTAGTATCCCGGGGTTGGTGGGGCAGGGGGCCACCGGGGAGCTGTTTTTT
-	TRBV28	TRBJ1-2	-	CASSSTGTPIGYTF	TGTGCCAGCAGCTCAACCGGGACACCTATTGGCTACACCTTC
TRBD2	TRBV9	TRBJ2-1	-	CASSKSGSSNEQFF	TGTGCCAGCAGCAAAAGCGGGAGTAGTAATGAGCAGTTCTTC
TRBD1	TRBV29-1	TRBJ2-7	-	CSVDPAGGRYEQYF	TGCAGCGTGGACCCGGCAGGGGGTAGGTACGAGCAGTACTTC
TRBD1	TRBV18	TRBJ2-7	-	CASSPGTGGYEQYF	TGTGCCAGCTCACCCGGGACAGGGGGCTACGAGCAGTACTTC
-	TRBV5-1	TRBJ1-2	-	CASSLEVGEGYYGYTF	TGCGCCAGCAGCTTGGAGGTCGGGGAGGGGTACTATGGCTACACCTTC
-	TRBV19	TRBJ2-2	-	CASTPGARWGTGELFF	TGTGCCAGTACCCCTGGGGCTAGGTGGGGAACCGGGGAGCTGTTTTTT
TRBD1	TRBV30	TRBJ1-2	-	CAWRAPGQGNYGYTF	TGTGCCTGGAGGGCGCCGGGACAGGGGAACTATGGCTACACCTTC
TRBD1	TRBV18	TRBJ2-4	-	CASSGTGVNIQYF	TGTGCCAGCTCAGGTACAGGGGTGAACATTCAGTACTTC
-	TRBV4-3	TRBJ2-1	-	CATTILVQPYNEQFF	TGCGCCACCACAATACTAGTCCAGCCCTACAATGAGCAGTTCTTC
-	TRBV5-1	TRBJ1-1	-	CASSLAQENTEAFF	TGCGCCAGCAGCTTGGCTCAGGAGAACACTGAAGCTTTCTTT
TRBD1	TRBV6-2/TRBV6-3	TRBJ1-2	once	CASSDGGTGIGYTF	TGTGCCAGCAGTGACGGCGGGACAGGGATTGGCTACACCTTC
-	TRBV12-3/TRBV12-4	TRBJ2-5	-	CASSFGSKETQYF	TGTGCCAGCAGTTTTGGCAGTAAAGAGACCCAGTACTTC